In its sample, the clone carrying this TCR beta chain was seen a few times. Its antigen remains unidentified. Treatment noted: oral pan-JAK inhibitor, 5-10 mg twice daily. Reverse transcribed after extraction, RNA yielded cDNA as the sequencing template. Sequenced by immunoSEQ multiplex PCR; TCRdb stores in-frame clones only, minus some. The table lists approximately 210,000 clones, about three fifths of them singletons. This sample was included in a study of CD8+ T cells in alopecia areata. The study, taken as a whole, reports: Expanded CD8+ clones among the top 100, as well as scalp clonality, were significantly decreased by tofacitinib.

Trimming shortened V by 9 bases and J by 3 bases, and 15 bases separated the two germline ends. This CDR3 contains 13 residues. This sequence originates from a human donor with alopecia areata. Specimen: CD4+ T cells sorted from blood, collected at week 4, from a patient treated with tofacitinib. V and J are TRBV23-1 and TRBJ2-7, with unresolved D. TRBV23-1 is filed as an ORF, its function uncertain. CDR3 bases: TGCGCCAGTGCCGACGCAGCGAACTACGAGCAGTACTTC. Amino acids: CASADAANYEQYF.